What follows are 25 T cell receptor beta chains derived from one specimen sequenced in a study of blood T cell repertoires in COVID-19. TCRdb keeps only in-frame clones here, not all; method: immunoSEQ multiplex PCR. The data hold some 120,000 clones, with around 80% observed a single time. The sample taken for sequencing was peripheral blood. The receptors originated from a man in his 70s with acute or convalescent COVID-19.

The chain carries TRBV3-1 (or the pseudogene TRBV3-2) and TRBJ2-7; 12 bases line up with TRBD1. Germline CDR1 LGHDT, CDR2 YNNKEL (reference sequence). The length of the CDR3 is 16 residues. The junction had 8 bases not matched to a gene; V was cut back by 3 bases and J by 5 bases. The CDR3 DNA sequence: TGTGCCAGCAGCCACCCCCCGGGACAGGGGGCCCACGAGCAGTACTTC. Translating gives CASSHPPGQGAHEQYF.

This clone was detected a few times. The chain has TRBV3-1 (or the pseudogene TRBV3-2) and TRBJ2-4; 9 bases are a match to TRBD1. The germline gives CDR1 LGHDT, CDR2 YNNKEL (reference sequence). The CDR3 extends over 14 amino acids. V dropped 4 bases and J dropped 5; count of bases not matched to a gene: 3. CDR3 sequence (DNA): TGTGCCAGCAGCCCCGGACAGGGGCAAAACATTCAGTACTTC. It is translated as CASSPGQGQNIQYF.

Points on this clone: The sample has other DNA sequences that encode this CDR3 too. This chain uses TRBV19 with TRBJ1-5; maybe TRBD1 (5 bases). This CDR3 is built from 15 residues. Germline lookup yields CDR1 LNHDA and CDR2 SQIVND (reference sequence). V gave up 2 bases and J gave up 0 bases, with 8 bases separating them. For the CDR3, the DNA is TGTGCCAGTAGTATACAGGGTCTTAGCAATCAGCCCCAGCATTTT. Translating it yields CASSIQGLSNQPQHF.

The CDR3 loop is CASSVTSGVEDTQYF. DNA for the CDR3: TGTGCCAGCTCAGTGACTAGCGGGGTGGAAGATACGCAGTATTTT. J is TRBJ2-3 and V is TRBV18, with TRBD2 matching 11 bases. V trimming: 5 bases; J trimming: 5 bases; junction bases outside the gene matches: 6. The length of the CDR3 is 15 residues. Germline V gene lookup returns CDR1 KGHSH and CDR2 LQKENI.

This rearrangement joins TRBV29-1 to TRBJ1-1, with TRBD1 matching over 7 bases. The CDR3 sequence is 11 residues long. Looked up from germline, CDR1 is SQVTM and CDR2 is ANQGSEA. V shed 7 bases and J 11 bases; nucleotides not matched to a gene: 10. In nucleotides, the CDR3 is TGCAGCGCAACACAGGGGTCTGCGGCTTTCTTT. Translating gives CSATQGSAAFF.

CDR3: CASRRDYRVSEQYF. CDR3 in DNA: TGTGCCAGCAGGCGCGATTACAGGGTAAGCGAGCAGTACTTC. The chain uses TRBV7-3 and TRBJ2-7, with D perhaps matching TRBD1 (6 bases). The CDR3 spans 14 residues. The ends were cut back, 6 bases at V and 6 bases at J, with 18 bases in the middle. Germline-derived CDR1 and CDR2 are SGHTA and FQGTGA. Full variable domain (remainder filled in from reference TRBV7-3 and TRBJ2-7): GAGVSQTPSNKVTEKGKYVELRCDPISGHTALYWYRQSLGQGPEFLIYFQGTGAADDSGLPNDRFFAVRPEGSVSTLKIQRTERGDSAVYLCASRRDYRVSEQYFGPGTRLTVT.

The chain combines TRBV5-6 with TRBJ2-2, with D perhaps TRBD2 (5 bases). Germline-derived CDR1 and CDR2 are SGHDT and YYEEEE. The CDR3 spans 16 residues. V dropped 0 bases and J dropped 7 bases, with 16 bases sitting between them. CDR3 DNA: TGTGCCAGCAGCTTGGGGTTGATTCAGGCGGGCGGGGAGCTGTTTTTT. It specifies CASSLGLIQAGGELFF.

CDR3 DNA: TGTGCCAGCAGCCAGGCATTTAGTTCGGGTTGGGAGACCCAGTACTTC. Its protein product is CASSQAFSSGWETQYF. The chain employs TRBV4-2 and TRBJ2-5; the D is unclear. V was shortened by 3 bases and J by 5 bases, with 19 bases between the two germline ends. In germline, CDR1 is LGHNA, CDR2 YNFKEQ. The CDR3 totals 16 residues.

The chain has TRBV7-9 and TRBJ1-2; possibly TRBD1 for D (6 bases). The V and J ends lost 4 bases and 2 bases respectively, with 14 bases between them. From germline, CDR1 is SEHNR and CDR2 FQNEAQ (reference sequence). This CDR3 has 15 residues. The CDR3 DNA reads TGTGCCAGCAGCTCCATCTTGGGACACAACTATGGCTACACCTTC. Protein product: CASSSILGHNYGYTF.

The DNA of the CDR3 is TGTGCCAGCAGCTTGCCTAGCGGAGAGACCCAGTACTTC. As protein: CASSLPSGETQYF. The chain joins TRBV5-8 to TRBJ2-5; 7 bases are a match to TRBD2. CDR1 is SGHTS, CDR2 YDEGEE, per germline. CDR3 length: 13 amino acids. V lost 1 base, J lost 4 bases, and 1 base stayed unmatched.

This clone showed up just once. The J gene is TRBJ2-3, the V gene TRBV10-3, with TRBD2 matching over 12 bases. Unmatched junction bases numbered 6, after V lost 4 bases and J lost 4 bases. The CDR3 is 16 residues long. Germline V gives CDR1 ENHRY, CDR2 SYGVKD. CDR3 DNA: TGTGCCATCAGTGGGGCTAGCGGGGGGGCCTCAGATACGCAGTATTTT. Its translation: CAISGASGGASDTQYF.

This clone occurred a few times. V usage is TRBV19 and J usage is TRBJ2-7, with 7 nucleotides matching TRBD1. V lost 1 base to trimming and J lost 0 bases; unmatched junction nucleotides: 3. Germline CDR1 is LNHDA and CDR2 is SQIVND (reference sequence). The length of the CDR3 is 15 residues. CDR3 nucleotides: TGTGCCAGTAGTATAGCAGGGGGAAGCTCCTACGAGCAGTACTTC. The encoded protein is CASSIAGGSSYEQYF.

The rearrangement joins TRBV2 to TRBJ1-1, with D perhaps matching TRBD1 (6 bases). Germline V gene sequence: CDR1 SNHLY, CDR2 FYNNEI. The CDR3 totals 14 residues. Trimming removed 3 bases at V and 5 bases at J, with 13 bases between. The CDR3 DNA is TGTGCCAGCAGTGAGGGGGCAGGTATGACTGAAGCTTTCTTT. This codes for CASSEGAGMTEAFF.

This sequence joins TRBV6-6 and TRBJ1-4; TRBD1 is a possible D gene (6 bases). CDR1 and CDR2 (germline): MNHNY, SVGAGI (reference sequence). Trimming took off 2 bases at V and 5 bases at J, with 12 bases between the two ends. The CDR3 is made up of 15 amino acids. CDR3 loop: CASSYPRTENEKLFF. In DNA, the CDR3 is TGTGCCAGCAGTTACCCCCGGACAGAGAATGAAAAACTGTTTTTT.

This rearrangement joins TRBV10-3 to TRBJ2-3; TRBD2 agrees at 16 bases. This CDR3 is 17 amino acids long. With 6 bases clipped from V and 0 bases from J, the junction kept 3 bases outside the gene matches. Germline CDR1 and CDR2: ENHRY and SYGVKD. In DNA form, the CDR3 reads TGTGCCATCAGCGGGACTAGCGGGGGGGGGAGCACAGATACGCAGTATTTT. It encodes CAISGTSGGGSTDTQYF.

The count of this clone is one. V usage is TRBV10-3 and J usage is TRBJ1-2; 8 bases line up with TRBD1. The CDR3 has 15 amino acids. The V and J ends lost 6 bases and 0 bases, in that order; junction bases with no gene match: 6. CDR1 is ENHRY and CDR2 is SYGVKD in the germline V gene. CDR3 DNA sequence: TGTGCCATCAGCGGAGGGACAGGCTCTAACTATGGCTACACCTTC. It is translated as CAISGGTGSNYGYTF.

This chain uses TRBV4-2 with TRBJ2-7, with 13 bases identical to TRBD2. V dropped 2 bases and J dropped 7; count of bases not matched to a gene: 8. Germline V gene sequence: CDR1 LGHNA, CDR2 YNFKEQ. The CDR3 has 16 residues. CDR3 in DNA: TGTGCCAGCAGCCAACCCGGGACTAGCGGGGCGTTTGAGCAGTACTTC. Translation: CASSQPGTSGAFEQYF.

The chain employs TRBV9 and TRBJ2-2; 8 bases line up with TRBD2. The CDR3 covers 15 residues. The V gene end was trimmed by 4 bases and the J gene end by 3 bases; junction bases not matched to a gene: 5. The V gene's germline CDR1 is SGDLS and CDR2 YYNGEE. The CDR3 spells CASSPSGGHTGELFF. DNA for the CDR3: TGTGCCAGCAGCCCCAGCGGGGGACACACCGGGGAGCTGTTTTTT.

The chain couples TRBV18 to TRBJ1-3, with TRBD1 identical over 9 bases. Trimming at V came to 4 bases and at J to 2 bases, leaving 6 bases not matched to a gene. This CDR3 region has 16 residues. CDR1 KGHSH and CDR2 LQKENI come from the germline V gene. For the CDR3, the DNA is TGTGCCAGCTCACGTACGCGGACAGGGGCTGGAAACACCATATATTTT. Residues: CASSRTRTGAGNTIYF. Based on the CDR3 plus reference TRBV18 and TRBJ1-3, the full variable domain is NAGVMQNPRHLVRRRGQEARLRCSPMKGHSHVYWYRQLPEEGLKFMVYLQKENIIDESGMPKERFSAEFPKEGPSILRIQQVVRGDSAAYFCASSRTRTGAGNTIYFGEGSWLTVV.

This chain connects TRBV6-5 to TRBJ2-7; 7 nucleotides match TRBD1. Germline V gene data show CDR1 as MNHEY and CDR2 as SVGAGI. Trimming took 8 bases from V and 4 from J; bases not matched to a gene: 2. This CDR3 spans 11 amino acids. Here the CDR3 reads CASETGYEQYF. In DNA form, the CDR3 reads TGTGCCAGCGAGACAGGGTACGAGCAGTACTTC.

The J gene is TRBJ2-7, the V gene TRBV5-4, with 10 bases fitting TRBD2. This CDR3 region has 14 residues. Germline V gene data show CDR1 as SGHNT and CDR2 as YYREEE (reference sequence). The trim removed 1 base at V and 7 bases at J, leaving 5 bases unmatched. CDR3 loop: CASSLTSGVGEQYF. Here the CDR3 DNA reads TGTGCCAGCAGCTTGACTAGCGGGGTTGGAGAGCAGTACTTC.

V gene TRBV4-1 combines with J gene TRBJ1-2; weak D call: TRBD1 (6 bases). The CDR3 spans 16 residues. CDR1 and CDR2 from the germline V gene are MGHRA and YSYEKL. V lost 3 bases, J lost 7 bases, and 21 bases lay in between. The CDR3 DNA reads TGCGCCAGCAGCCACCCAACCCGGGGGGCGCATGTTGGCTACACCTTC. Amino acid sequence: CASSHPTRGAHVGYTF.

CDR3 in DNA: TGTGCCAGCAGTGATCGGGACAGCCACACTGAAGCTTTCTTT. Its protein is CASSDRDSHTEAFF. The chain employs TRBV2 and TRBJ1-1; TRBD1 aligns across 7 bases. J lost 3 bases, V lost 3 bases, and 4 bases had no gene match. CDR3 size: 14 residues. The germline V gene has CDR1 SNHLY and CDR2 FYNNEI.

This clone was observed a few times. The chain joins TRBV4-1 to TRBJ1-6; 10 nucleotides line up with TRBD1. With V trimmed by 4 bases and J by 14 bases, 11 bases remained unmatched. CDR1 and CDR2 from the germline V gene are MGHRA and YSYEKL. This CDR3 spans 15 amino acids. CDR3 in amino acids: CASSLPPGQGLSLHF. CDR3 nucleotide sequence: TGCGCCAGCAGCCTTCCTCCGGGACAGGGGCTTTCCCTCCACTTT.

The chain is built from TRBV5-4 and TRBJ1-1, with D possibly TRBD1 on 6 matching bases. V was cut by 4 bases and J by 6 bases, with 10 bases left in between. The CDR3 loop spans 12 amino acids. Germline CDR1 SGHNT, CDR2 YYREEE (reference sequence). CDR3 residues: CASSMGASEAFF. In DNA form, the CDR3 reads TGTGCCAGCAGCATGGGGGCCTCTGAAGCTTTCTTT. Variable domain in full (rest from reference TRBV5-4 and TRBJ1-1): ETGVTQSPTHLIKTRGQQVTLRCSSQSGHNTVSWYQQALGQGPQFIFQYYREEENGRGNFPPRFSGLQFPNYSSELNVNALELDDSALYLCASSMGASEAFFGQGTRLTVV.